This TCR beta chain was found in a study of shared clonotypes between healthy human individuals. Study-wide findings and caveats: In several donors, about 5% of naive CD4 clonotypes appeared in common.

Turning to this clone: What it recognizes is unknown.

Naive CD8 cells lacked CD45RO, underwent positive selection for CCR7 and left out terminally differentiated effector memory CD45RA+ cells. Healthy HIV-negative adults with no recent acute infections or vaccinations were recruited as donors. Every donor was a Caucasian adult from Nashville, Tennessee. The protocol was immunoSEQ multiplex PCR, while the TCRdb copy is restricted to in-frame clones and leaves out a portion. The sample has millions of clones, about 95% seen once. Sequencing was carried out using naive CD8+ T cells sorted from blood. The sequence was obtained from a man aged 18 to 35 in good health.

The CDR3 sequence: CASSKRRLGLAGAEETQYF. The CDR3, as DNA: TGTGCCAGCAGCAAACGACGATTAGGGCTAGCGGGGGCCGAAGAGACCCAGTACTTC. The chain joins TRBV21-1 to TRBJ2-5; the table's D gene call, TRBD2, was not cross checked with the DNA. TRBV21-1 is annotated as a pseudogene. CDR3 length: 19 amino acids.